These 2 T cell receptor beta chains share one sample of origin, sequenced in a study of shared clonotypes between healthy human individuals. Libraries were prepared by immunoSEQ multiplex PCR; TCRdb keeps only in-frame clonotypes and omits some of them. Of around 2.1 million clones in the sample, approximately 94% were seen once. Specimen: naive CD4+ T cells sorted from blood. Subset indicated: CD45RA+ positively selected. These receptors all come from a man between 18 and 35 years old in good health.

V gene TRBV7-3 combines with J gene TRBJ2-6, with unresolved D. The CDR3 is 14 residues long. Trimming took 11 bases from V and 6 from J, leaving 17 bases between them. Germline lookup yields CDR1 SGHTA and CDR2 FQGTGA. The CDR3 region is CACSPSPAANVLTF. In DNA form, the CDR3 reads TGTGCCTGCTCCCCGAGTCCTGCGGCCAACGTCCTGACTTTC.

The CDR3 region is CASSSLAGNTGELFF. CDR3 bases: TGCGCCAGCAGCTCACTAGCGGGGAACACCGGGGAGCTGTTTTTT. This chain connects TRBV5-1 to TRBJ2-2, with 9 bases identical to TRBD2. Looked up from germline, CDR1 is SGHRS and CDR2 is YFSETQ. The length of the CDR3 is 15 residues. The trim removed 3 bases at V and 1 base at J, leaving 1 base unmatched.